Here is one T cell receptor beta chain with its context. Other DNA sequences in this sample translate to the same CDR3. Germline CDR1 is GTSNPN and CDR2 is SVGIG (reference sequence). Trimming removed 0 bases from V and 7 bases from J; junction bases left unmatched: 3. The CDR3 extends over 13 amino acids. The data were taken from a study of blood T cell repertoires in COVID-19. At the level of the study: The analysed material was cDNA or gDNA that came from T cells, B-cell-depleted T cells, or PBMCs.

In the authors' workflow: Reference gene primer amplification yielded estimated nucleated cell counts. Some clones are missing from TCRdb's copy, which holds only in-frame ones; the method was immunoSEQ multiplex PCR. D and trimming come from the DNA, and the V and J calls and clone size come from that table. In the table there are about 180,000 clones, roughly three quarters of which are singletons. Exposed study participants had met a COVID-19 case within 2 weeks before entry. The genes are TRBV30 and TRBJ1-5; 7 nucleotides line up with TRBD1. The sample consisted of PBMCs or T cells enriched from blood (not recorded which). The sequence came from a man aged 55 to 70 who had been exposed to COVID-19. The CDR3 DNA sequence: TGTGCCTGGAGTGTAGGGGGCGGGCAGCCCCAGCATTTT. It specifies CAWSVGGGQPQHF. Full variable domain (outside the CDR3, taken from reference TRBV30 and TRBJ1-5): SQTIHQWPATLVQPVGSPLSLECTVEGTSNPNLYWYRQAAGRGLQLLFYSVGIGQISSEVPQNLSASRPQDRQFILSSKKLLLSDSGFYLCAWSVGGGQPQHFGDGTRLSIL.